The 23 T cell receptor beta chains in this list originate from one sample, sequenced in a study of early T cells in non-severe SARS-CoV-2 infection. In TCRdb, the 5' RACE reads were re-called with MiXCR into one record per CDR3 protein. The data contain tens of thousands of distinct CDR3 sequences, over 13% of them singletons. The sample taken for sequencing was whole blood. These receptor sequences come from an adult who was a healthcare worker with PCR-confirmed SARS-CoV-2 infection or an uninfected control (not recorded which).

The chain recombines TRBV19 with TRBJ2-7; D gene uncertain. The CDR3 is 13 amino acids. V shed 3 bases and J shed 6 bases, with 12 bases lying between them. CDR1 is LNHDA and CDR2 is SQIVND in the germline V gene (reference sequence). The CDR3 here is CASSMVQHREQYF. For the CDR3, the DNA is TGTGCCAGTAGTATGGTACAGCATCGCGAGCAGTACTTC.

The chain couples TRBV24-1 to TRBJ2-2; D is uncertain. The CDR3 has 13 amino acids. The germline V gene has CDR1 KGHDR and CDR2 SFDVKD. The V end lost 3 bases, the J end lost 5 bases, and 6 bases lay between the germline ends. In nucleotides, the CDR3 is TGTGCCACCAGTGATAAAGTTACCGGGGAGCTGTTTTTT. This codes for CATSDKVTGELFF.

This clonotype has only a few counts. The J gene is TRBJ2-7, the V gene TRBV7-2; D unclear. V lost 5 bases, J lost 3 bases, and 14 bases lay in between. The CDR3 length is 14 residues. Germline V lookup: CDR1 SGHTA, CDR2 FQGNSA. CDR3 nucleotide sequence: TGTGCCAGCAGCCCAAAAATCGGTGACTACGAGCAGTACTTC. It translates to CASSPKIGDYEQYF.

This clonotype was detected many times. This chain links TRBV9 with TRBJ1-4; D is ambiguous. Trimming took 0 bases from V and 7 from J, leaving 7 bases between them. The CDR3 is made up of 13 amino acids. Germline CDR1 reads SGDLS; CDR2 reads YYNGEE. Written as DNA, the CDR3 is TGTGCCAGCAGCGTAGTCGCGGGTGAAAAACTGTTTTTT. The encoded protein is CASSVVAGEKLFF.

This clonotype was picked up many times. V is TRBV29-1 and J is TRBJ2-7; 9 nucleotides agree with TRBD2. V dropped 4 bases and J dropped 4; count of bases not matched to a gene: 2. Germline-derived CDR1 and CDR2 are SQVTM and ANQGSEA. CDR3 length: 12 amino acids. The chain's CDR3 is CSVGTSGYEQYF. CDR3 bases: TGCAGCGTTGGAACTAGCGGGTACGAGCAGTACTTC.

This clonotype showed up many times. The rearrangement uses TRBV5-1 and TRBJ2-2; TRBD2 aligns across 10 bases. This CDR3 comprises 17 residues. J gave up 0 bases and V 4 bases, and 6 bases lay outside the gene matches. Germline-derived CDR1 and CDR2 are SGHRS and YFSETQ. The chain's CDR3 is CASSLAGAYSNTGELFF. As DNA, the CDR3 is TGCGCCAGCAGCCTAGCGGGGGCCTATTCGAACACCGGGGAGCTGTTTTTT.

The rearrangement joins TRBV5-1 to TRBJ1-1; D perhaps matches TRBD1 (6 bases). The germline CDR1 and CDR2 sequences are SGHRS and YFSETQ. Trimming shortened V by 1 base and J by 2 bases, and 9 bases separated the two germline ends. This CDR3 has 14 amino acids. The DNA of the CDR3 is TGCGCCAGCAGCTTGTGGACAGCTAACACTGAAGCTTTCTTT. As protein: CASSLWTANTEAFF. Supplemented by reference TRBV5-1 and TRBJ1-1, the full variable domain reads KAGVTQTPRYLIKTRGQQVTLSCSPISGHRSVSWYQQTPGQGLQFLFEYFSETQRNKGNFPGRFSGRQFSNSRSEMNVSTLELGDSALYLCASSLWTANTEAFFGQGTRLTVV.

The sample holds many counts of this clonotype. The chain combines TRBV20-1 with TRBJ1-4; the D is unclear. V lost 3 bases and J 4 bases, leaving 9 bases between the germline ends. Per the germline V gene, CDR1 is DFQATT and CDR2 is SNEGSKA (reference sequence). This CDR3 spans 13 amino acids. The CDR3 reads CSAREADNEKLFF. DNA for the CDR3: TGCAGTGCTAGGGAAGCTGATAATGAAAAACTGTTTTTT.

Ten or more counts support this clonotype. The CDR3 DNA sequence: TGCGCCAGCAGACCGATCGCCGGGACAGGTTATAATTCACCCCTCCACTTT. Protein product: CASRPIAGTGYNSPLHF. This sequence joins TRBV4-1 and TRBJ1-6; 8 bases align to TRBD1. CDR3 length: 17 residues. Germline assignment: CDR1 MGHRA and CDR2 YSYEKL. Trimming at V came to 6 bases and at J to 4 bases, leaving 11 bases not matched to a gene.

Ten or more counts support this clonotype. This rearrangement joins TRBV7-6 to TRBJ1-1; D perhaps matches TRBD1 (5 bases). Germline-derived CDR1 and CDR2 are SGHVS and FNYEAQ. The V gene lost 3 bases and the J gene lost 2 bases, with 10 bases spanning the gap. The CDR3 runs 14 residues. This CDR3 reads CASSFGGLNTEAFF. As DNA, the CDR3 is TGTGCCAGCAGCTTCGGGGGACTCAACACTGAAGCTTTCTTT.

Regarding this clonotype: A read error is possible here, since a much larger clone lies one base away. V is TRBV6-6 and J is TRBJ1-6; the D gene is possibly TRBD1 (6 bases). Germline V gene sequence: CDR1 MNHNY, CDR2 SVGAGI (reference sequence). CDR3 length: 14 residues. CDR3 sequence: CASRRTAIDSLLHF. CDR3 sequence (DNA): TGTGCCAGCAGAAGGACAGCAATCGATTCACTCCTCCACTTT.

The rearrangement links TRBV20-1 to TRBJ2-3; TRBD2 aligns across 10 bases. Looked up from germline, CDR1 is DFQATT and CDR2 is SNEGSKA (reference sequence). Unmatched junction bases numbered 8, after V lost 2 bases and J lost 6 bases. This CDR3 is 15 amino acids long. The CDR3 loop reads CSARHLAGVEDTQYF. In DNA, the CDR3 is TGCAGTGCTAGACACCTAGCGGGAGTGGAGGATACGCAGTATTTT.

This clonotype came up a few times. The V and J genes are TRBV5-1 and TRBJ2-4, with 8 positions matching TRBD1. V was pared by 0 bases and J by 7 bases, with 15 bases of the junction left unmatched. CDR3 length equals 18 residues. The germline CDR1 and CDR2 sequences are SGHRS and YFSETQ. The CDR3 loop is CASSLALTTGVVSNIQYF. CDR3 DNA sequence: TGCGCCAGCAGCTTGGCCCTGACGACAGGGGTTGTTTCGAACATTCAGTACTTC.

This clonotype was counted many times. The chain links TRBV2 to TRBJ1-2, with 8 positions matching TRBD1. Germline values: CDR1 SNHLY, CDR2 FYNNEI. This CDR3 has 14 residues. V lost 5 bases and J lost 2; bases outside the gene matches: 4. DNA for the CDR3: TGTGCCAGCAGTTATACAGGGGGGAACTATGGCTACACCTTC. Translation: CASSYTGGNYGYTF.

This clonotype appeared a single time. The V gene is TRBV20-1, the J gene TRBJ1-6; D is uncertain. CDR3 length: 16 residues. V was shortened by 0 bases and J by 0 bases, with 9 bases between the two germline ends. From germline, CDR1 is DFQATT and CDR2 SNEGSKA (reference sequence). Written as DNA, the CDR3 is TGCAGTGCTAGAGACGTACAGAGCTCCTATAATTCACCCCTCCACTTT. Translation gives CSARDVQSSYNSPLHF.

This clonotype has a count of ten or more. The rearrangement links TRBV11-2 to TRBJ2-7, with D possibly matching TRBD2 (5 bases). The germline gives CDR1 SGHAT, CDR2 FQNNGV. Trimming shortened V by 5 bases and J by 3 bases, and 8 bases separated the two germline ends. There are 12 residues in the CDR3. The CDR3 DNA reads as TGTGCCAGCAGCACCACTAGCTACGAGCAGTACTTC. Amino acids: CASSTTSYEQYF.

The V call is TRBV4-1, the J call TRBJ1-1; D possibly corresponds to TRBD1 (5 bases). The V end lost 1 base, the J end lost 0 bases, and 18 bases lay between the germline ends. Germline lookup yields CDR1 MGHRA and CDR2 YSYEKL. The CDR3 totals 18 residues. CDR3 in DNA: TGCGCCAGCAGCCAAGTCAAACCACCCGGGACCATGAACACTGAAGCTTTCTTT. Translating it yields CASSQVKPPGTMNTEAFF.

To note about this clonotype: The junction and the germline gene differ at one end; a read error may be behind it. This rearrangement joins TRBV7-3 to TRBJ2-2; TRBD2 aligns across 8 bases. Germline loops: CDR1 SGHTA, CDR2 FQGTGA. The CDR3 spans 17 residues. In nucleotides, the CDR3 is TGTGCCAGCAGCCTACGAGCGGGAGACCGAACAGACGGGAAGCTGTTTTTT. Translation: CASSLRAGDRTDGKLFF.

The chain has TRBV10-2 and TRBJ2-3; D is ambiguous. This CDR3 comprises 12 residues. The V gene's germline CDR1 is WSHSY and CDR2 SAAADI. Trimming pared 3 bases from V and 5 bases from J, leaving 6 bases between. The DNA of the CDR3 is TGCGCCAGCAGTGAAGGCGAAGATACGCAGTATTTT. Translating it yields CASSEGEDTQYF.

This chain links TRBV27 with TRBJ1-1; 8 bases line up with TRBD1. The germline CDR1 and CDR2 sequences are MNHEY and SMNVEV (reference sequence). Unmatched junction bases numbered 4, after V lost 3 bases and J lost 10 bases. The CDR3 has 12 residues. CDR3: CASSFSTGGAFF. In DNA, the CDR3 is TGTGCCAGCAGTTTCTCCACAGGGGGAGCTTTCTTT.

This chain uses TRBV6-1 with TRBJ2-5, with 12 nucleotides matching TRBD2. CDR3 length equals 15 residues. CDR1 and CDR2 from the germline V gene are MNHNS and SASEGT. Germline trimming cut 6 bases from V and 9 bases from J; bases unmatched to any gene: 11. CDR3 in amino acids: CASRTGTSGSGSQYF. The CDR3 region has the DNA TGTGCCAGCAGAACCGGGACTAGCGGGTCAGGGTCCCAGTACTTC.

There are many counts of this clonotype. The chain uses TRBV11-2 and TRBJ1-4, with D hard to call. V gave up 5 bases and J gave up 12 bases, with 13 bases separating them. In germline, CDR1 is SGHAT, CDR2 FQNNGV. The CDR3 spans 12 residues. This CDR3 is CASSNYRDQLFF. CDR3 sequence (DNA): TGTGCCAGCAGCAACTACCGGGATCAACTGTTTTTT.

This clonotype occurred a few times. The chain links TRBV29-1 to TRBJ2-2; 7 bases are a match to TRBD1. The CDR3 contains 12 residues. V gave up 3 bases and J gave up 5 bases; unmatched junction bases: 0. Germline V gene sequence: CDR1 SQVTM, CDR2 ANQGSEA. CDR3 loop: CSVDRGTGELFF. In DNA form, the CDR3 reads TGCAGCGTTGACAGGGGGACCGGGGAGCTGTTTTTT.